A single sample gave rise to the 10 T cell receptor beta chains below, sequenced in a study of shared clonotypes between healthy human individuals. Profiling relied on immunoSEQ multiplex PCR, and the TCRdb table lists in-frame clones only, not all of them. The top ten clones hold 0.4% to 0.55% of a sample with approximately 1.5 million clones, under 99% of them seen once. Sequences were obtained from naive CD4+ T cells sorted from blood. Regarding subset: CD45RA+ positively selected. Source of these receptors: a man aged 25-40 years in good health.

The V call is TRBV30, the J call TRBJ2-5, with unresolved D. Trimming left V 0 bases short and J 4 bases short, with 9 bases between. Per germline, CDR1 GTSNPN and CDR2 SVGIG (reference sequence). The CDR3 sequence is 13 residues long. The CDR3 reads CAWSVVILETQYF. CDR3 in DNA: TGTGCCTGGAGTGTAGTGATTCTAGAGACCCAGTACTTC.

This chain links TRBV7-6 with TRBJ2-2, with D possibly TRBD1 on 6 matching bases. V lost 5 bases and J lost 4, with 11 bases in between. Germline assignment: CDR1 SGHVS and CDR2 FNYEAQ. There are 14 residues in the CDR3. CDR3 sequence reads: CASSPRTVTGELFF. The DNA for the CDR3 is TGTGCCAGCAGCCCGAGGACAGTCACCGGGGAGCTGTTTTTT.

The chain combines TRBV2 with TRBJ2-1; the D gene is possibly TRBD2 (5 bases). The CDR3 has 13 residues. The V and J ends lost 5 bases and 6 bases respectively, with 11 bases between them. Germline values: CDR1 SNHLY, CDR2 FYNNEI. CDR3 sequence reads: CASSRESPNEQFF. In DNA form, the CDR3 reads TGTGCCAGCAGTCGGGAATCCCCCAATGAGCAGTTCTTC. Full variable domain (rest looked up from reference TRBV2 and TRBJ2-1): EPEVTQTPSHQVTQMGQEVILRCVPISNHLYFYWYRQILGQKVEFLVSFYNNEISEKSEIFDDQFSVERPDGSNFTLKIRSTKLEDSAMYFCASSRESPNEQFFGPGTRLTVL.

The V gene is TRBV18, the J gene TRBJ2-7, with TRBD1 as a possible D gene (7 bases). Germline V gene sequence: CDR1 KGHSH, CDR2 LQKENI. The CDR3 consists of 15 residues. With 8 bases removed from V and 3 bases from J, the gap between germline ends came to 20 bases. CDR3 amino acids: CASQGGAGAHYEQYF. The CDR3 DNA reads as TGTGCCAGCCAGGGGGGAGCGGGTGCGCACTACGAGCAGTACTTC. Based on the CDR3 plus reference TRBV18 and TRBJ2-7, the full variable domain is NAGVMQNPRHLVRRRGQEARLRCSPMKGHSHVYWYRQLPEEGLKFMVYLQKENIIDESGMPKERFSAEFPKEGPSILRIQQVVRGDSAAYFCASQGGAGAHYEQYFGPGTRLTVT.

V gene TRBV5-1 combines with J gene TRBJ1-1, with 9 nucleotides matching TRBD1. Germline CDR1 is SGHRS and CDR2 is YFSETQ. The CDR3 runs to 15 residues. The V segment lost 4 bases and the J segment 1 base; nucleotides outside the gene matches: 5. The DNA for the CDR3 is TGCGCCAGCAGCGGGACAGGGACCAGGAACACTGAAGCTTTCTTT. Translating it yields CASSGTGTRNTEAFF.

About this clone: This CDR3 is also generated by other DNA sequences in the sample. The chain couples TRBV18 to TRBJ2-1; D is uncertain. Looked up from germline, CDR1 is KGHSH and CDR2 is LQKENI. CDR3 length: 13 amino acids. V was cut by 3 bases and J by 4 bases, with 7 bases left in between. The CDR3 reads CASSPTGYNEQFF. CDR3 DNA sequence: TGTGCCAGCTCACCTACGGGTTACAATGAGCAGTTCTTC.

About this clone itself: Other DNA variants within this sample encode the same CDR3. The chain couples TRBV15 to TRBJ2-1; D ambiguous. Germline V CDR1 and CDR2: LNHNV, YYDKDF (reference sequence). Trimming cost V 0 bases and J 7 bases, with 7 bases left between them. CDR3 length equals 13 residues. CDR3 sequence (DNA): TGTGCCACCAGCAGAGATCCCGGGAATGAGCAGTTCTTC. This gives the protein CATSRDPGNEQFF. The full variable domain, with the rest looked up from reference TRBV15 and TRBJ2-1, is DAMVIQNPRYQVTQFGKPVTLSCSQTLNHNVMYWYQQKSSQAPKLLFHYYDKDFNNEADTPDNFQSRRPNTSFCFLDIRSPGLGDTAMYLCATSRDPGNEQFFGPGTRLTVL.

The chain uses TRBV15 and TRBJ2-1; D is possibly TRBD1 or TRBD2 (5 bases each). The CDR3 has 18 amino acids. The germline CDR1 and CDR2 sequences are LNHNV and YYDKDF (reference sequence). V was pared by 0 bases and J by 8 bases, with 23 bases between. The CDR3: CATSRDGIRETGIHEQFF. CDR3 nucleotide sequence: TGTGCCACCAGCAGAGATGGTATCAGGGAGACGGGTATTCATGAGCAGTTCTTC.

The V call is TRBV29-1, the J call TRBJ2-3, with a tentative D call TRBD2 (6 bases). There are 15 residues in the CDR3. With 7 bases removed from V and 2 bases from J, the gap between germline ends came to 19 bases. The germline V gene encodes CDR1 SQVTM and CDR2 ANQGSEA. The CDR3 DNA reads TGCAGCGCCCTGATGTCGGCTAGCGTCACAGATACGCAGTATTTT. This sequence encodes CSALMSASVTDTQYF.

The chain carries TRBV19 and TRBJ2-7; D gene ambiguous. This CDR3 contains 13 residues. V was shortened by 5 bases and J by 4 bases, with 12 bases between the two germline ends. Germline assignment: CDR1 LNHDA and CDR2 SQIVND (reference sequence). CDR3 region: CASSVGNRYEQYF. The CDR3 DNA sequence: TGTGCCAGTAGTGTAGGGAATCGGTACGAGCAGTACTTC.